The rows below give T cell receptor beta chains drawn from one sample of a study of CD8+CD57+ T cells in acquired aplastic anemia. TCRdb fed the reads into MiXCR, producing one record per CDR3 protein. This sample carries around 200,000 distinct CDR3 sequences, 45% to 60% of them seen once, and the ten largest clones take 10% to 15%. Specimen: sorted CD4+, CD8+, or CD8+CD57+ T cells (not recorded which) from PBMCs. These receptors originate from a human donor with aplastic anemia. Each CDR3 is given with its conserved first and last residue. A D gene is named only where the DNA matches it firmly. Only part of the rows carry a size: once, few, many, or a class if the clone is expanded.

J,size,length,V,D,DNA,CDR3
TRBJ1-6,many,13,TRBV30,-,TGTGCCTGGAGGGGGACAACGAATTCACCCCTCCACTTT,CAWRGTTNSPLHF
TRBJ1-2,-,12,TRBV19,-,TGTGCCAGTAGTAGCCCCATATGGGGCTACACCTTC,CASSSPIWGYTF
TRBJ2-7,-,15,TRBV7-9,-,TGTGCCAGCAGCTTGGGGACAAGGGGACCCTACGAGCAGTACTTC,CASSLGTRGPYEQYF
TRBJ1-6,medium-sized,14,TRBV10-3,-,TGTGCCATCAGTGCACAGGTGGATAATTCACCCCTCCACTTT,CAISAQVDNSPLHF
TRBJ1-5,many,13,TRBV19,-,TGTGCCAGTAGTATAATGGGTCCTCAGTCCCAGCATTTT,CASSIMGPQSQHF
TRBJ2-7,many,17,TRBV7-2,TRBD1,TGTGCCAGCAGCTCTATCAAAGGACAGGACGAGCCCTACGAGCAGTACTTC,CASSSIKGQDEPYEQYF
TRBJ2-7,-,15,TRBV15,TRBD1,TGTGCCACCAGCAGATCCGACAGGGTTTTTGGCGAGCAGTACTTC,CATSRSDRVFGEQYF
TRBJ2-7,many,12,TRBV20-1,-,TGCAGTGCTTTGGACAGTACTAGCGAGCAGTACTTC,CSALDSTSEQYF
TRBJ2-7,-,12,TRBV7-8,-,TGTGCCAGCAGCACGGACATCTACGAGCAGTACTTC,CASSTDIYEQYF
TRBJ1-4,once,13,TRBV20-1,-,TGCAGTGCTAGAGAGTCTAGCAGTGAAAAACTGTTTTTT,CSARESSSEKLFF
TRBJ2-5,-,13,TRBV7-3,-,TGTGCCAGCAGCTTTAACAGACAAGAGACCCAGTACTTC,CASSFNRQETQYF
TRBJ1-2,-,12,TRBV2,TRBD1,TGTGCCAGCGGGGGACAGGGTGAAGGCTACACCTTC,CASGGQGEGYTF
TRBJ1-5,-,14,TRBV2,-,TGTGCCAGCAGTGAAAGGGACACGAATCAGCCCCAGCATTTT,CASSERDTNQPQHF
TRBJ1-2,many,15,TRBV6-5,TRBD1,TGTGCCAGCAGTTACTCGCCGGGACAGCGTTATGGCTACACCTTC,CASSYSPGQRYGYTF
TRBJ2-7,-,18,TRBV20-1,TRBD2,TGCAGTGCTAGAGGCGGGACTAGCGGGGGGGCCCTCGGGTACGAGCAGTACTTC,CSARGGTSGGALGYEQYF
TRBJ1-6,few,14,TRBV29-1,TRBD1,TGCAGCGTCGACCCGGGACAGGGAAATTCACCCCTCCACTTT,CSVDPGQGNSPLHF
TRBJ2-3,once,16,TRBV20-1,TRBD2,TGCAGTGCTAGAGATGTGGGGGGGGTCAACACAGATACGCAGTATTTT,CSARDVGGVNTDTQYF
TRBJ2-7,many,13,TRBV7-2,-,TGTGCCAGCAGCTTAGCCGGTTCCTACGAGCAGTACTTC,CASSLAGSYEQYF
TRBJ2-5,-,16,TRBV20-1,TRBD1,TGCAGTGCCCAGCGCGGGACAGGGGGCCTCGGGGAGACCCAGTACTTC,CSAQRGTGGLGETQYF
TRBJ2-1,many,16,TRBV5-1,TRBD1,TGCGCCAGCAGCTCGAGACAGGGCCCCTATTACAATGAGCAGTTCTTC,CASSSRQGPYYNEQFF
TRBJ1-5,-,12,TRBV15,-,TGTGCCACCAGCAGACTTCAGAGGCCCCAGCATTTT,CATSRLQRPQHF
TRBJ2-2,-,13,TRBV9,TRBD2,TGTGCCAGCAGTTCGGGAGGGCCTGGGGAGCTGTTTTTT,CASSSGGPGELFF
TRBJ2-1,many,13,TRBV18,-,TGTGCCAGCTCACCAGGGCCGGCAAGAGAGCAGTTCTTC,CASSPGPAREQFF
TRBJ2-6,-,13,TRBV5-4,-,TGTGCCAGCAGCTCGCCCTGGGCCAACGTCCTGACTTTC,CASSSPWANVLTF
TRBJ1-3,-,18,TRBV10-3,TRBD1,TGTGCCATCAGTGACCAGTTAACGACAGGGCTGGGAGGAAACACCATATATTTT,CAISDQLTTGLGGNTIYF
TRBJ1-1,-,10,TRBV20-1,-,TGCAGTGCTAGAAGGACTGAAGCTTTCTTT,CSARRTEAFF
TRBJ1-1,-,15,TRBV4-1,-,TGCGCCAGCAGCCAACGGGCAGGGCCGAACACTGAAGCTTTCTTT,CASSQRAGPNTEAFF
TRBJ2-1,many,14,TRBV19,TRBD2,TGTGCCACCGCTGGACTAGCGGGGGGGTATGAGCAGTTCTTC,CATAGLAGGYEQFF
TRBJ1-1,many,13,TRBV5-4,-,TGTGCCAGCAGCTTGGTTTTGAACACTGAAGCTTTCTTT,CASSLVLNTEAFF